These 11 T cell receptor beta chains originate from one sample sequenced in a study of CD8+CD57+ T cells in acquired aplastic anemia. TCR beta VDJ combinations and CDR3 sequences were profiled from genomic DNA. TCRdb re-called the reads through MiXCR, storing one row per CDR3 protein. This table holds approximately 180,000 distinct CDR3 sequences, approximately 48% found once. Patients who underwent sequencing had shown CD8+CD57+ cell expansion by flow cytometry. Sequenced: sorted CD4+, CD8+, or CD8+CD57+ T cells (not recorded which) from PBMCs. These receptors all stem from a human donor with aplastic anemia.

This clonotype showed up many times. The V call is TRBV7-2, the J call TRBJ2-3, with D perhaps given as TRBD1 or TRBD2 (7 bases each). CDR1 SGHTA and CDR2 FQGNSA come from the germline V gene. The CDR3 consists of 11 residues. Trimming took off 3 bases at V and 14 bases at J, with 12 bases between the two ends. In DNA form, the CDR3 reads TGTGCCAGCAGCTTTCAGGGGGGGTGGTATTTT. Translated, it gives CASSFQGGWYF.

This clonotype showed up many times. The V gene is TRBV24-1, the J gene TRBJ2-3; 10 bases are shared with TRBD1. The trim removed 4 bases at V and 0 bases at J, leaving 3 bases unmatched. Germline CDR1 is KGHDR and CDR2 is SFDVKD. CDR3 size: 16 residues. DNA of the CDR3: TGTGCCACCAGTGACCGACAGGGGGCTAGCACAGATACGCAGTATTTT. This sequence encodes CATSDRQGASTDTQYF.

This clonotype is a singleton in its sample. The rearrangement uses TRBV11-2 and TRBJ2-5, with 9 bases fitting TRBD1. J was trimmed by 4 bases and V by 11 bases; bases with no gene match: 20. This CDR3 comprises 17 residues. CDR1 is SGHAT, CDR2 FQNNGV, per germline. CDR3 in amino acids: CACTGQGRTGGSETQYF. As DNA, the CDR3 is TGTGCCTGTACGGGACAGGGTCGCACCGGGGGGTCAGAGACCCAGTACTTC.

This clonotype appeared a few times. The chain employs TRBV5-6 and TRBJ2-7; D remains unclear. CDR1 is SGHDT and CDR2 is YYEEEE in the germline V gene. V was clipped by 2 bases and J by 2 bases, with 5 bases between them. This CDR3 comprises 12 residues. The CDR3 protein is CASSLSTYEQYF. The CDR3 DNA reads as TGTGCCAGCAGCTTATCAACCTACGAGCAGTACTTC.

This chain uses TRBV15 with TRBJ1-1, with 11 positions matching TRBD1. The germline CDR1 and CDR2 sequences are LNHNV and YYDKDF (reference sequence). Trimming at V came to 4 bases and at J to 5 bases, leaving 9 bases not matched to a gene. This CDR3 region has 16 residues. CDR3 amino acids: CATSIWMGQGDTEAFF. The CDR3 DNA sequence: TGTGCCACCAGCATTTGGATGGGACAGGGGGATACTGAAGCTTTCTTT.

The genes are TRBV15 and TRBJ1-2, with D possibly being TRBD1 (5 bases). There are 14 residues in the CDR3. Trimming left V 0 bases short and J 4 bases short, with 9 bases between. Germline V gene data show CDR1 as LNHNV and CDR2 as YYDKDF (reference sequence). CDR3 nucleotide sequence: TGTGCCACCAGCAGAGATGGGACGGCCTATGGCTACACCTTC. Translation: CATSRDGTAYGYTF.

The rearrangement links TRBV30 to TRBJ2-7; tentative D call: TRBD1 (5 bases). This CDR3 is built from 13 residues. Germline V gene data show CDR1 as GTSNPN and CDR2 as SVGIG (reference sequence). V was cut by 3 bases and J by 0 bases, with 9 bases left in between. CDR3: CAWSRDSSYEQYF. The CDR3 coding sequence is TGTGCCTGGAGCAGAGACAGCTCCTACGAGCAGTACTTC.

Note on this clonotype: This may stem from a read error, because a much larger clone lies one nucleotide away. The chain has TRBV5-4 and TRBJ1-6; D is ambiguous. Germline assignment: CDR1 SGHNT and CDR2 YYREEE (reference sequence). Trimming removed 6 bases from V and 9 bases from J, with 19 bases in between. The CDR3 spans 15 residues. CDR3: CASMDIPVVGSPLHF. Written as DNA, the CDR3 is TGTGCCAGCATGGATATACCGGTTGTCGGTTCACCCCTCCACTTT.

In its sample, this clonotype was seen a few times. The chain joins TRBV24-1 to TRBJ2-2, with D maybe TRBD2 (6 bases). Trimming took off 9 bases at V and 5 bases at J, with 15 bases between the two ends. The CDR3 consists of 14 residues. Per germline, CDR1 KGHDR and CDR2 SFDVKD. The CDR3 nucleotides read TGTGCCACCCGAGGAAGGGAGGAGACCGGGGAGCTGTTTTTT. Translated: CATRGREETGELFF.

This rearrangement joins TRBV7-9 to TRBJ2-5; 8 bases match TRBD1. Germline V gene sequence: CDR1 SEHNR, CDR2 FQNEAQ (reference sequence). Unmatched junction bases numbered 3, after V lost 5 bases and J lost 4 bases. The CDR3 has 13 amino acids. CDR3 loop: CASSADRGETQYF. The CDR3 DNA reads TGTGCCAGCAGCGCCGACAGGGGAGAGACCCAGTACTTC.

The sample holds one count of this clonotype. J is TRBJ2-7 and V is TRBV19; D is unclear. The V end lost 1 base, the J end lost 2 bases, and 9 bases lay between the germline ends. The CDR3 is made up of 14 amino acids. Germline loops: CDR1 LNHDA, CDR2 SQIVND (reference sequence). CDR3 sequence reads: CASSIAAIAYEQYF. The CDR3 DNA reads TGTGCCAGTAGTATAGCGGCCATTGCCTACGAGCAGTACTTC.